Following are 6 T cell receptor beta chains from one sample sequenced in a study of graft-versus-host responses after intestinal transplantation. The assay was immunoSEQ multiplex PCR, and TCRdb's table has in-frame clones only and misses some. The sample yields 25,000 to 30,000 clones, 87% seen once. The sample here was PBMCs, taken about 420 days after intestinal transplantation. These receptors all come from a human patient who received an intestinal transplant, so some T cells may come from the graft donor.

V usage is TRBV15 and J usage is TRBJ1-2; 7 nucleotides match TRBD1. In germline, CDR1 is LNHNV, CDR2 YYDKDF (reference sequence). The CDR3 loop spans 16 amino acids. Trimming removed 2 bases from V and 2 bases from J; junction bases left unmatched: 8. The DNA for the CDR3 is TGTGCCACCAGCAGACCATACAGGGGCGGGAACTATGGCTACACCTTC. It is translated as CATSRPYRGGNYGYTF.

This chain uses TRBV27 with TRBJ1-1; 7 nucleotides align to TRBD1. Germline V gene lookup returns CDR1 MNHEY and CDR2 SMNVEV (reference sequence). V trimming: 5 bases; J trimming: 1 base; junction bases outside the gene matches: 7. This CDR3 region has 15 residues. CDR3 nucleotides: TGTGCCAGCAGTATCGACAGGGACGGGAACACTGAAGCTTTCTTT. The encoded protein is CASSIDRDGNTEAFF.

This clone has more than one count but fewer than ten. V and J are TRBV30 and TRBJ2-2; 14 positions match TRBD2. Germline V gives CDR1 GTSNPN, CDR2 SVGIG (reference sequence). The V segment lost 7 bases and the J segment 4 bases; nucleotides outside the gene matches: 8. The CDR3 totals 16 residues. CDR3 nucleotides: TGTGCCTCTCCGGGACTAGCGGGAGTAATCACCGGGGAGCTGTTTTTT. Encoded protein: CASPGLAGVITGELFF.

This chain joins TRBV5-1 and TRBJ2-7; TRBD2 is a possible D gene (6 bases). Trimming took 6 bases from V and 3 from J, leaving 19 bases between them. Germline-derived CDR1 and CDR2 are SGHRS and YFSETQ. This CDR3 contains 15 residues. The CDR3 loop is CASTTGLSKGYEQYF. CDR3 DNA sequence: TGCGCCAGCACCACGGGACTCTCTAAAGGCTACGAGCAGTACTTC.

This sequence joins TRBV11-2 and TRBJ2-5; D perhaps matches TRBD2 (6 bases). V was shortened by 0 bases and J by 1 base, with 9 bases between the two germline ends. The CDR3 contains 15 residues. CDR1 SGHAT and CDR2 FQNNGV come from the germline V gene. The CDR3 here is CASSLDTGVQETQYF. For the CDR3, the DNA is TGTGCCAGCAGCTTAGATACGGGGGTCCAAGAGACCCAGTACTTC.

The chain recombines TRBV4-1 with TRBJ2-1, with D unresolved. The V gene lost 4 bases and the J gene lost 4 bases, with 11 bases spanning the gap. This CDR3 has 14 residues. Germline loops: CDR1 MGHRA, CDR2 YSYEKL. CDR3: CASSPVTAYNEQFF. Written as DNA, the CDR3 is TGCGCCAGCAGCCCCGTGACTGCATACAATGAGCAGTTCTTC.